Presented here are 26 T cell receptor beta chains from one specimen sequenced in a study of cytomegalovirus exposure and HLA in healthy donors. The PCR contained 60 Vbeta and 13 Jbeta primers. Assay used: immunoSEQ multiplex PCR; TCRdb lists only in-frame clones, some missing. The sample shows approximately 170,000 clones, 75% to 85% of them seen only once. Material: PBMCs. These receptors were taken from a male donor in good health and CMV-seropositive.

The chain is built from TRBV7-2 and TRBJ2-3; D may be TRBD1 (6 bases). The ends were cut back, 2 bases at V and 4 bases at J, with 10 bases in the middle. CDR3 length: 14 residues. From germline, CDR1 is SGHTA and CDR2 FQGNSA. CDR3 loop: CASSLRQDADTQYF. DNA for the CDR3: TGTGCCAGCAGCTTAAGACAGGATGCAGATACGCAGTATTTT.

The chain recombines TRBV19 with TRBJ1-1; a possible D gene is TRBD1 (5 bases). Germline V gives CDR1 LNHDA, CDR2 SQIVND (reference sequence). V was cut by 3 bases and J by 3 bases, with 11 bases left in between. The CDR3 contains 14 residues. The DNA for the CDR3 is TGTGCCAGTAGTATGCAGGGCTTAGACACTGAAGCTTTCTTT. It yields the protein CASSMQGLDTEAFF.

In its sample, this clone was seen once. The chain employs TRBV9 and TRBJ1-2, with 9 bases fitting TRBD1. CDR3 length: 16 amino acids. CDR1 and CDR2 from the germline V gene are SGDLS and YYNGEE. V was clipped by 0 bases and J by 4 bases; unmatched bases: 7. CDR3 residues: CASSVGADRGAYGYTF. CDR3 bases: TGTGCCAGCAGCGTAGGAGCGGACAGGGGCGCCTATGGCTACACCTTC.

This rearrangement joins TRBV5-6 to TRBJ2-1, with D possibly matching TRBD1 (6 bases). Between the trimmed V and J ends, which lost 2 bases and 8 bases, there was a span of 8 bases. The CDR3 contains 12 residues. CDR1 and CDR2 from the germline V gene are SGHDT and YYEEEE. The DNA for the CDR3 is TGTGCCAGCAGCTTACAGGGTGATGAGCAGTTCTTC. Protein product: CASSLQGDEQFF. Complete variable domain (other parts from reference TRBV5-6 and TRBJ2-1): DAGVTQSPTHLIKTRGQQVTLRCSPKSGHDTVSWYQQALGQGPQFIFQYYEEEERQRGNFPDRFSGHQFPNYSSELNVNALLLGDSALYLCASSLQGDEQFFGPGTRLTVL.

The genes are TRBV5-1 and TRBJ2-5; no reliable D call. The CDR3 runs 12 residues. V was trimmed by 2 bases and J by 2 bases, leaving 4 bases between them. The V gene's germline CDR1 is SGHRS and CDR2 YFSETQ. CDR3: CASSFGQETQYF. CDR3 DNA: TGCGCCAGCAGCTTCGGGCAAGAGACCCAGTACTTC.

The chain carries TRBV29-1 and TRBJ2-3; the match to TRBD2 covers 9 bases. Germline loops: CDR1 SQVTM, CDR2 ANQGSEA. V was pared by 0 bases and J by 1 base, with 8 bases of the junction left unmatched. The CDR3 is made up of 17 amino acids. In DNA form, the CDR3 reads TGCAGCGTTGAAGACCGCCAGCGGGGGGCCGGCACAGATACGCAGTATTTT. It is translated as CSVEDRQRGAGTDTQYF.

The genes are TRBV15 and TRBJ1-2, with 10 bases aligning to TRBD1. Germline CDR1 LNHNV, CDR2 YYDKDF (reference sequence). The trim removed 0 bases at V and 4 bases at J, leaving 5 bases unmatched. The CDR3 contains 16 residues. This chain's CDR3 is CATSRDLGQGSYGYTF. The CDR3 bases are TGTGCCACCAGCAGAGATCTGGGACAGGGGAGCTATGGCTACACCTTC.

The CDR3 DNA follows: TGTGCCAGCAGCCTACGGTCGGACACTGAAGCTTTCTTT. Amino acids: CASSLRSDTEAFF. The J gene is TRBJ1-1, the V gene TRBV7-9; D is unclear. CDR1 and CDR2 from the germline V gene are SEHNR and FQNEAQ (reference sequence). The CDR3 has 13 residues. V lost 5 bases and J lost 3, with 10 bases in between.

The J gene is TRBJ2-7, the V gene TRBV4-1; TRBD2 might be the D (6 bases). The CDR3 spans 15 residues. Germline CDR1 and CDR2: MGHRA and YSYEKL. V was pared by 0 bases and J by 5 bases, with 14 bases between. CDR3 protein: CASSQEPAGKHEQYF. CDR3 DNA: TGCGCCAGCAGCCAAGAACCAGCGGGCAAACACGAGCAGTACTTC.

This clone showed up just a few times. The rearrangement links TRBV7-8 to TRBJ2-7; D perhaps matches TRBD2 (5 bases). Between the trimmed V and J ends, which lost 5 bases and 0 bases, there was a span of 17 bases. Germline V gives CDR1 SGHVS, CDR2 FQNEAQ. This CDR3 is 16 amino acids long. As DNA, the CDR3 is TGTGCCAGCAGCCAGACGTGGGGTCGGGGCTCCTACGAGCAGTACTTC. This gives the protein CASSQTWGRGSYEQYF.

This chain links TRBV11-2 with TRBJ2-7; D perhaps matches TRBD2 (7 bases). Trimming took off 3 bases at V and 1 base at J, with 16 bases between the two ends. The CDR3 is made up of 16 amino acids. Germline V CDR1 and CDR2: SGHAT, FQNNGV. This CDR3 is CASSFYPQGLSYEQYF. CDR3 nucleotides: TGTGCCAGCAGCTTCTATCCACAGGGACTATCCTACGAGCAGTACTTC.

The chain carries TRBV2 and TRBJ2-7, with D maybe TRBD1 (6 bases). CDR3 length equals 16 residues. Germline lookup yields CDR1 SNHLY and CDR2 FYNNEI. The V and J ends lost 7 bases and 4 bases respectively, with 23 bases between them. For the CDR3, the DNA is TGTGCCAGCATCACAGGGAATCTGGAGACCCGATACGAGCAGTACTTC. This codes for CASITGNLETRYEQYF. The full variable domain, its missing parts supplied by reference TRBV2 and TRBJ2-7, is EPEVTQTPSHQVTQMGQEVILRCVPISNHLYFYWYRQILGQKVEFLVSFYNNEISEKSEIFDDQFSVERPDGSNFTLKIRSTKLEDSAMYFCASITGNLETRYEQYFGPGTRLTVT.

The genes are TRBV7-2 and TRBJ1-6, with D unclear. Trimming pared 5 bases from V and 6 bases from J, leaving 20 bases between. CDR1 SGHTA and CDR2 FQGNSA come from the germline V gene. CDR3 length: 17 amino acids. As DNA, the CDR3 is TGTGCCAGCAGCCATCTTATGGCGCGGAGGCTTAATTCACCCCTCCACTTT. Its protein product is CASSHLMARRLNSPLHF. The whole variable domain, remainder taken from reference TRBV7-2 and TRBJ1-6, is GAGVSQSPSNKVTEKGKDVELRCDPISGHTALYWYRQSLGQGLEFLIYFQGNSAPDKSGLPSDRFSAERTGGSVSTLTIQRTQQEDSAVYLCASSHLMARRLNSPLHFGNGTRLTVT.

On this clone: Additional DNA sequences in this sample encode the identical CDR3. V and J are TRBV6-5 and TRBJ1-1, with D unclear. V lost 2 bases, J lost 1 base, and 5 bases lay in between. The CDR3 contains 13 residues. From germline, CDR1 is MNHEY and CDR2 SVGAGI. DNA for the CDR3: TGTGCCAGCAGTTACGGGCAGAACACTGAAGCTTTCTTT. Its protein is CASSYGQNTEAFF.

The chain couples TRBV19 to TRBJ1-5; D possibly corresponds to TRBD1 (5 bases). Germline CDR1 LNHDA, CDR2 SQIVND (reference sequence). CDR3 length equals 15 residues. V lost 3 bases, J lost 2 bases, and 11 bases lay in between. CDR3 sequence: CASSIYKGGNQPQHF. DNA for the CDR3: TGTGCCAGTAGTATCTACAAAGGGGGCAATCAGCCCCAGCATTTT.

The chain is built from TRBV7-9 and TRBJ2-7; tentatively, D is TRBD2 (5 bases). V was shortened by 4 bases and J by 2 bases, with 12 bases between the two germline ends. The CDR3 has 14 amino acids. The germline V gene has CDR1 SEHNR and CDR2 FQNEAQ (reference sequence). The CDR3 sequence is CASSYTGVAYEQYF. CDR3 nucleotides: TGTGCCAGCAGCTATACCGGGGTAGCCTACGAGCAGTACTTC. The full variable domain, its missing parts supplied by reference TRBV7-9 and TRBJ2-7, is DTGVSQNPRHKITKRGQNVTFRCDPISEHNRLYWYRQTLGQGPEFLTYFQNEAQLEKSRLLSDRFSAERPKGSFSTLEIQRTEQGDSAMYLCASSYTGVAYEQYFGPGTRLTVT.

The rearrangement joins TRBV5-1 to TRBJ1-2; TRBD1 matches 7 bases. Looked up from germline, CDR1 is SGHRS and CDR2 is YFSETQ. There are 15 residues in the CDR3. The ends lost 4 bases at V and 2 bases at J; junction bases unmatched: 8. The CDR3 DNA sequence: TGCGCCAGCAGCGCTCTCCGGGACAGCAACTATGGCTACACCTTC. Encoded protein: CASSALRDSNYGYTF.

The chain couples TRBV30 to TRBJ2-7, with 9 nucleotides matching TRBD2. CDR3 size: 15 residues. Per the germline V gene, CDR1 is GTSNPN and CDR2 is SVGIG (reference sequence). Trimming at V came to 0 bases and at J to 4 bases, leaving 7 bases not matched to a gene. CDR3 coding DNA: TGTGCCTGGAGTGTACGGCGGGGGGGTCGGTACGAGCAGTACTTC. Translating gives CAWSVRRGGRYEQYF.

The chain combines TRBV10-1 with TRBJ2-5; D gene unclear. The tail of the sequence fits TRBJ2-7 better, so the J call may be wrong. The CDR3 covers 13 residues. The germline CDR1 and CDR2 sequences are WNHNN and SYGVQD (reference sequence). CDR3 DNA: TGCGCCAGCAGTGACGCCCTCTCCTACGAGCAGTACTTC. This gives the protein CASSDALSYEQYF.

There are a few counts of this clone. The J gene is TRBJ2-6, the V gene TRBV6-5, with D maybe TRBD2 (5 bases). Trimming left V 2 bases short and J 4 bases short, with 6 bases between. Germline CDR1 and CDR2: MNHEY and SVGAGI. This CDR3 contains 14 residues. The CDR3: CASSYGGGANVLTF. Here the CDR3 DNA reads TGTGCCAGCAGTTACGGCGGGGGGGCCAACGTCCTGACTTTC.

The V call is TRBV7-6, the J call TRBJ1-4; D gene unclear. This CDR3 region has 14 residues. Trimming pared 0 bases from V and 8 bases from J, leaving 10 bases between. Germline-derived CDR1 and CDR2 are SGHVS and FNYEAQ. This CDR3 reads CASSLAPGEEKLFF. The DNA for the CDR3 is TGTGCCAGCAGCTTAGCGCCCGGGGAGGAAAAACTGTTTTTT.

This rearrangement joins TRBV5-8 to TRBJ2-2; a possible D gene is TRBD2 (6 bases). Trimming cost V 2 bases and J 1 base, with 18 bases left between them. The CDR3 covers 18 residues. CDR1 is SGHTS, CDR2 YDEGEE, per germline. CDR3 bases: TGTGCCAGCAGCTTTCGTTCGGGTGGAGGGCGGAACACCGGGGAGCTGTTTTTT. This gives the protein CASSFRSGGGRNTGELFF.

A word on this clone: The junction differs from germline at one of its ends, possibly a read error. Additional DNA sequences in this sample encode the identical CDR3. V gene TRBV5-6 combines with J gene TRBJ2-7; no clear D gene. The CDR3 is 15 residues long. Germline V CDR1 and CDR2: SGHDT, YYEEEE. Here the CDR3 DNA reads TGTGCCAGCAGCTTGGGACTCCCGAGCTCCTACGAGCAATACTTC. As protein: CASSLGLPSSYEQYF.

V usage is TRBV30 and J usage is TRBJ2-3, with 9 bases that match TRBD1. Germline assignment: CDR1 GTSNPN and CDR2 SVGIG (reference sequence). The V segment lost 0 bases and the J segment 5 bases; nucleotides outside the gene matches: 6. CDR3 size: 15 residues. DNA for the CDR3: TGTGCCTGGAGTGTACCGGGACAGGGTGAAGATACGCAGTATTTT. Translated, it gives CAWSVPGQGEDTQYF.

The chain has TRBV7-3 and TRBJ2-5, with TRBD2 identical over 8 bases. CDR1 and CDR2 (germline): SGHTA, FQGTGA. V shed 3 bases, J shed 2 bases, and the junction held 2 bases outside the gene matches. The CDR3 has 14 amino acids. The CDR3: CASSFTGGQETQYF. The DNA for the CDR3 is TGTGCCAGCAGCTTTACGGGGGGGCAAGAGACCCAGTACTTC. The full variable domain, its missing parts supplied by reference TRBV7-3 and TRBJ2-5, is GAGVSQTPSNKVTEKGKYVELRCDPISGHTALYWYRQSLGQGPEFLIYFQGTGAADDSGLPNDRFFAVRPEGSVSTLKIQRTERGDSAVYLCASSFTGGQETQYFGPGTRLLVL.

CDR3 sequence (DNA): TGTGCCAGCAACAATATCCAGTACGAGCAGTACTTC. It translates to CASNNIQYEQYF. The rearrangement joins TRBV2 to TRBJ2-7, with unresolved D. The germline gives CDR1 SNHLY, CDR2 FYNNEI. V lost 7 bases to trimming and J lost 4 bases, with 11 bases between them. The CDR3 runs to 12 residues. Based on the CDR3 plus reference TRBV2 and TRBJ2-7, the full variable domain is EPEVTQTPSHQVTQMGQEVILRCVPISNHLYFYWYRQILGQKVEFLVSFYNNEISEKSEIFDDQFSVERPDGSNFTLKIRSTKLEDSAMYFCASNNIQYEQYFGPGTRLTVT.